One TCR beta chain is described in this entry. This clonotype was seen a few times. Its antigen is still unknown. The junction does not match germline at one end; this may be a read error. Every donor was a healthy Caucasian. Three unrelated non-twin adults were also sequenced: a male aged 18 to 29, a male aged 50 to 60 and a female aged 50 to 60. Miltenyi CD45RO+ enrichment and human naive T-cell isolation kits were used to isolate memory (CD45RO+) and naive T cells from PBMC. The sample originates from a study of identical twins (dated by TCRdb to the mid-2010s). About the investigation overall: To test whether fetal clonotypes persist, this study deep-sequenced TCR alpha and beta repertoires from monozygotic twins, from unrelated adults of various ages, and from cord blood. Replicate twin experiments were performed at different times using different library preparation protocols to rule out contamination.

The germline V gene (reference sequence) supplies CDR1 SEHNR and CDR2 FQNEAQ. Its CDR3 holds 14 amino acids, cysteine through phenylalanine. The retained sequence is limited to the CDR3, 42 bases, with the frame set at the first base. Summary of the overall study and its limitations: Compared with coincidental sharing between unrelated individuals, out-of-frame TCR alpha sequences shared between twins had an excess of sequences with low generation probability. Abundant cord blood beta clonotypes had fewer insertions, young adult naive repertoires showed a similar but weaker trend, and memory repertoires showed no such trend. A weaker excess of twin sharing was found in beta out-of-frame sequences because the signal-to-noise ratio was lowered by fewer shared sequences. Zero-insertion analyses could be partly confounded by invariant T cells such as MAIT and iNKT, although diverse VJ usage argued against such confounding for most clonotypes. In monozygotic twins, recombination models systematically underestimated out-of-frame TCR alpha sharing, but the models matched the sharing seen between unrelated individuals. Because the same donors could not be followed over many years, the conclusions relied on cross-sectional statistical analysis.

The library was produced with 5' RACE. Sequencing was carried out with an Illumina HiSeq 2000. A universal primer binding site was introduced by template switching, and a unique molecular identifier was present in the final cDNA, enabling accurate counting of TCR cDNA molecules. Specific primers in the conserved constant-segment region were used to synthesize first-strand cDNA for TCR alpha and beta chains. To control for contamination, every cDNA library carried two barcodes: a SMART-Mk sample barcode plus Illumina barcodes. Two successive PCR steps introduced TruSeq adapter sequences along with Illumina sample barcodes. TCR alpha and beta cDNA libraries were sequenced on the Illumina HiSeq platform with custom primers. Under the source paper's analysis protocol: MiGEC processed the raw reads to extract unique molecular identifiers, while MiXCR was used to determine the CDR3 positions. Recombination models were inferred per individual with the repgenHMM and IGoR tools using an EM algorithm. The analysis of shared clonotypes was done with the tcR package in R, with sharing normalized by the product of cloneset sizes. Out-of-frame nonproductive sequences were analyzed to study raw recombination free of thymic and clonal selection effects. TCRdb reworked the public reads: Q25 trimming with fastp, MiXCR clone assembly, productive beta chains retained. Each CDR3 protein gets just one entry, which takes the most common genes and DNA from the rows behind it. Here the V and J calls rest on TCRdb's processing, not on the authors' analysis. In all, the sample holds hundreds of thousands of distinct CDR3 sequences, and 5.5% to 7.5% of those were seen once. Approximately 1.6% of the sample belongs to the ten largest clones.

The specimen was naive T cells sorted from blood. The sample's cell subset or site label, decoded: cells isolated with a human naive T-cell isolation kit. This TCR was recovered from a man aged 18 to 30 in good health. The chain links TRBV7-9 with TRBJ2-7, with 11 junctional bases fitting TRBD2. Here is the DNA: TGTGCCAGCAGCATAGCGGGAGGGAACTACGAGCAGTACTTC. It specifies CASSIAGGNYEQYF.